The 29 T cell receptor beta chains below come from one sample, sequenced in a study of shared clonotypes between healthy human individuals. Profiled with immunoSEQ multiplex PCR; TCRdb holds only in-frame clones, not every one. The profile covers roughly 2.1 million clones, with approximately 94% appearing a single time and around 1.7% taken by the ten largest. The naive CD8 fraction comprised CD45RO-negative cells positively selected for CCR7 and excluded terminally differentiated effector memory CD45RA+ cells. Sequenced sample: naive CD8+ T cells from PBMCs. Source of these receptors: a man aged 18 to 30 in good health. Some clones in this sample may be carry-over from other donors' samples.

CDR3 coding DNA: TGCGCCAGCAGCTTGGGGCGGATAGCGGGAGGCCCCTACGAGCAGTACTTC. It is translated as CASSLGRIAGGPYEQYF. The rearrangement uses TRBV5-1 and TRBJ2-7, with 10 bases fitting TRBD2. This CDR3 spans 17 amino acids. Per the germline V gene, CDR1 is SGHRS and CDR2 is YFSETQ. Trimming removed 0 bases from V and 2 bases from J; junction bases left unmatched: 8. Looking up the rest from reference TRBV5-1 and TRBJ2-7 gives the full variable domain: KAGVTQTPRYLIKTRGQQVTLSCSPISGHRSVSWYQQTPGQGLQFLFEYFSETQRNKGNFPGRFSGRQFSNSRSEMNVSTLELGDSALYLCASSLGRIAGGPYEQYFGPGTRLTVT.

This chain uses TRBV7-3 with TRBJ2-2; tentative D call: TRBD1 (5 bases). The germline CDR1 and CDR2 sequences are SGHTA and FQGTGA. V was pared by 5 bases and J by 8 bases, with 9 bases between. The CDR3 sequence is 12 residues long. The DNA of the CDR3 is TGTGCCAGCAGCCACCAGGGAGGGGAGCTGTTTTTT. It yields the protein CASSHQGGELFF.

Concerning this clone itself: Other DNA sequences from this sample encode an identical CDR3 as well. This chain connects TRBV10-1 to TRBJ2-7; a weak D match, TRBD2 (6 bases). Germline CDR1 WNHNN, CDR2 SYGVQD (reference sequence). V was shortened by 2 bases and J by 4 bases, with 9 bases between the two germline ends. The CDR3 is made up of 13 amino acids. DNA for the CDR3: TGCGCCAGCAGTGAGGGACGGGGGTACGAGCAGTACTTC. This codes for CASSEGRGYEQYF.

The rearrangement uses TRBV28 and TRBJ2-7; D may be TRBD2 (5 bases). CDR1 is MDHEN and CDR2 is SYDVKM in the germline V gene. The V end lost 1 base, the J end lost 5 bases, and 15 bases lay between the germline ends. The CDR3 loop spans 15 amino acids. The CDR3, as DNA: TGTGCCAGCAGTTTATTGGGTGCTAGCAACCACGAGCAGTACTTC. Amino acids: CASSLLGASNHEQYF.

This clone was seen a single time. The chain uses TRBV4-1 and TRBJ2-2; 7 nucleotides agree with TRBD1. Germline CDR1 is MGHRA and CDR2 is YSYEKL. Unmatched junction bases numbered 11, after V lost 1 base and J lost 6 bases. CDR3 length: 17 residues. The CDR3 DNA follows: TGCGCCAGCAGCCAAGCTACTCGAGACAGGGTCCCCGGGGAGCTGTTTTTT. It translates to CASSQATRDRVPGELFF.

This clone was detected once. The J gene is TRBJ1-3, the V gene TRBV27; D is ambiguous. Trimming cost V 6 bases and J 7 bases, with 16 bases left between them. The CDR3 has 14 amino acids. The germline gives CDR1 MNHEY, CDR2 SMNVEV (reference sequence). The DNA of the CDR3 is TGTGCCAGCAGCCCCACCGGGCTGGGGAACACCATATATTTT. Translated, it gives CASSPTGLGNTIYF.

The rearrangement joins TRBV6-1 to TRBJ2-1; 9 bases line up with TRBD1. There are 15 residues in the CDR3. CDR1 and CDR2 from the germline V gene are MNHNS and SASEGT. The trim removed 5 bases at V and 4 bases at J, leaving 6 bases unmatched. The DNA for the CDR3 is TGTGCCAGCAGTCCGGGACAGGGCGTTTACAATGAGCAGTTCTTC. Translated: CASSPGQGVYNEQFF.

The genes are TRBV6-1 and TRBJ2-3; D ambiguous. The CDR3 runs 15 residues. Germline V gene data show CDR1 as MNHNS and CDR2 as SASEGT. The germline V and J ends were trimmed by 2 bases and 2 bases, with 11 bases remaining between them. CDR3 bases: TGTGCCAGCAGTGAACCGGAATCCAACACAGATACGCAGTATTTT. This sequence encodes CASSEPESNTDTQYF.

The chain combines TRBV10-3 with TRBJ2-1, with 9 bases aligning to TRBD2. Trimming at V came to 3 bases and at J to 8 bases, leaving 5 bases not matched to a gene. Germline V CDR1 and CDR2: ENHRY, SYGVKD. This CDR3 has 14 residues. The CDR3: CAISDGGRGYEQFF. The CDR3 DNA reads as TGTGCCATCAGTGACGGCGGGAGGGGTTATGAGCAGTTCTTC.

The chain recombines TRBV5-4 with TRBJ2-2, with a tentative D call TRBD1 (6 bases). From germline, CDR1 is SGHNT and CDR2 YYREEE (reference sequence). Trimming took 4 bases from V and 6 from J, leaving 10 bases between them. The CDR3 is made up of 13 amino acids. The CDR3 loop is CASSATGSGELFF. The CDR3 nucleotides read TGTGCCAGCAGCGCAACAGGGTCCGGGGAGCTGTTTTTT.

In nucleotides, the CDR3 is TGTGCCAGCAGCTTAAAGACGGGACGAAACACCGGGGAGCTGTTTTTT. Translating gives CASSLKTGRNTGELFF. The chain combines TRBV7-3 with TRBJ2-2; D tentatively reads TRBD1 or TRBD2 (5 bases each). The germline V and J ends were trimmed by 1 base and 2 bases, with 11 bases remaining between them. The CDR3 runs to 16 residues. From germline, CDR1 is SGHTA and CDR2 FQGTGA.

The V call is TRBV4-2, the J call TRBJ2-3; 8 bases are shared with TRBD2. The germline V gene encodes CDR1 LGHNA and CDR2 YNFKEQ. V lost 4 bases, J lost 3 bases, and 9 bases stayed unmatched. The CDR3 is 16 amino acids. The CDR3 nucleotides are TGTGCCAGCAGCCTCCGGGGTAGCGGGATGACAGATACGCAGTATTTT. Protein product: CASSLRGSGMTDTQYF.

This clone was counted once. Other DNA sequences of this sample code for an identical CDR3. This chain links TRBV27 with TRBJ1-2; the match to TRBD1 covers 9 bases. CDR1 is MNHEY, CDR2 SMNVEV, per germline (reference sequence). With 5 bases clipped from V and 0 bases from J, the junction kept 4 bases outside the gene matches. The CDR3 covers 15 residues. The CDR3 region is CASSPRTGANYGYTF. CDR3 in DNA: TGTGCCAGCAGTCCCAGGACAGGGGCTAACTATGGCTACACCTTC.

V is TRBV11-3 and J is TRBJ2-7, with D unclear. CDR3 length equals 16 residues. Trimming took off 5 bases at V and 6 bases at J, with 23 bases between the two ends. The germline V gene encodes CDR1 SGHNT and CDR2 YENEEA. Here the CDR3 reads CASSNREAENYGEQYF. The CDR3 bases are TGTGCCAGCAGCAACCGTGAGGCGGAAAACTACGGCGAGCAGTACTTC.

The J gene is TRBJ2-7, the V gene TRBV9; the D gene is possibly TRBD1 (5 bases). V was pared by 0 bases and J by 5 bases, with 12 bases between. CDR1 is SGDLS and CDR2 is YYNGEE in the germline V gene. The CDR3 totals 14 residues. The DNA for the CDR3 is TGTGCCAGCAGCGTAGGTGTAGGGGCCGACGAGCAGTACTTC. Its protein is CASSVGVGADEQYF.

The V gene is TRBV7-9, the J gene TRBJ2-5; 9 bases line up with TRBD1. Germline V gene data show CDR1 as SEHNR and CDR2 as FQNEAQ (reference sequence). After removal of 4 bases from V and 3 bases from J, the junction contained 9 bases not matched to a gene. CDR3 length: 16 amino acids. Here the CDR3 reads CASSSPGTGNEETQYF. CDR3 nucleotides: TGTGCCAGCAGCTCCCCCGGGACAGGGAATGAAGAGACCCAGTACTTC.

The chain has TRBV5-6 and TRBJ2-3, with 11 bases that match TRBD2. This CDR3 spans 18 amino acids. Looked up from germline, CDR1 is SGHDT and CDR2 is YYEEEE. J was trimmed by 0 bases and V by 3 bases; bases with no gene match: 9. The CDR3 sequence is CASSSRTSGPTSTDTQYF. CDR3 bases: TGTGCCAGCAGCTCCAGGACTAGCGGGCCGACTAGCACAGATACGCAGTATTTT.

V gene TRBV28 combines with J gene TRBJ1-4, with D unresolved. The germline gives CDR1 MDHEN, CDR2 SYDVKM. V lost 0 bases to trimming and J lost 4 bases, with 9 bases between them. The CDR3 has 15 amino acids. The chain's CDR3 is CASSLWGRVNEKLFF. The CDR3, as DNA: TGTGCCAGCAGTTTATGGGGGAGGGTTAATGAAAAACTGTTTTTT. Combining the CDR3 with reference TRBV28 and TRBJ1-4 gives the whole variable domain DVKVTQSSRYLVKRTGEKVFLECVQDMDHENMFWYRQDPGLGLRLIYFSYDVKMKEKGDIPEGYSVSREKKERFSLILESASTNQTSMYLCASSLWGRVNEKLFFGSGTQLSVL.

The rearrangement joins TRBV6-5 to TRBJ1-1; TRBD1 is a possible D gene (6 bases). Germline CDR1 reads MNHEY; CDR2 reads SVGAGI. CDR3 length: 15 residues. Trimming took off 5 bases at V and 0 bases at J, with 13 bases between the two ends. In nucleotides, the CDR3 is TGTGCCAGCAGTCTAAAGACAGGAGTGAACACTGAAGCTTTCTTT. This codes for CASSLKTGVNTEAFF.

For the CDR3, the DNA is TGTGCCAGCAGTTTATTACAGGGAGACTTAGCGGGAGAGGACGAGCAGTACTTC. Protein sequence: CASSLLQGDLAGEDEQYF. This chain connects TRBV28 to TRBJ2-7; 9 bases match TRBD2. This CDR3 is built from 18 residues. V was clipped by 1 base and J by 5 bases; unmatched bases: 15. Germline CDR1 reads MDHEN; CDR2 reads SYDVKM.

In the case of this clone: One junction end disagrees with the germline gene, perhaps due to a read error. The J gene is TRBJ1-2, the V gene TRBV2; D is perhaps TRBD1 (5 bases). CDR3 length: 15 residues. CDR1 and CDR2 (germline): SNHLY, FYNNEI. The CDR3 coding sequence is TGTGCCAGCAGCGAAGCTAGAGGGGCGAGCTATGGCTACACCTTC. Its protein product is CASSEARGASYGYTF.

The V and J genes are TRBV19 and TRBJ1-2; D not resolved. The germline V gene has CDR1 LNHDA and CDR2 SQIVND (reference sequence). The ends were cut back, 7 bases at V and 0 bases at J, with 6 bases in the middle. This CDR3 is 12 amino acids long. CDR3 nucleotides: TGTGCCAGTATGACCTCTAACTATGGCTACACCTTC. It encodes CASMTSNYGYTF.

This chain uses TRBV4-2 with TRBJ2-1, with D hard to call. The CDR3 is 16 amino acids. The germline V and J ends were trimmed by 4 bases and 0 bases, with 13 bases remaining between them. Germline V lookup: CDR1 LGHNA, CDR2 YNFKEQ. The CDR3 bases are TGTGCCAGCAGCCCCCCCGGGCGAAGCTCCTACAATGAGCAGTTCTTC. This translates into CASSPPGRSSYNEQFF.

The rearrangement links TRBV28 to TRBJ2-7; D perhaps matches TRBD2 (5 bases). V lost 0 bases to trimming and J lost 4 bases, with 31 bases between them. This CDR3 comprises 21 residues. Germline lookup yields CDR1 MDHEN and CDR2 SYDVKM. The CDR3 region has the DNA TGTGCCAGCAGTTTATGGTCCTCCGCCTCCCTGGACCGGGCGGAGGCATACGAGCAGTACTTC. It specifies CASSLWSSASLDRAEAYEQYF.

This clone showed up just once. V and J are TRBV11-2 and TRBJ1-2; no firm D call. Trimming removed 0 bases from V and 8 bases from J, with 16 bases in between. From germline, CDR1 is SGHAT and CDR2 FQNNGV. The CDR3 loop spans 15 amino acids. The CDR3 DNA reads as TGTGCCAGCAGCTTAGATCTTGCCTCCCTTGGCGGCTACACCTTC. It encodes CASSLDLASLGGYTF. Supplemented by reference TRBV11-2 and TRBJ1-2, the full variable domain reads EAGVAQSPRYKIIEKRQSVAFWCNPISGHATLYWYQQILGQGPKLLIQFQNNGVVDDSQLPKDRFSAERLKGVDSTLKIQPAKLEDSAVYLCASSLDLASLGGYTFGSGTRLTVV.

V usage is TRBV7-3 and J usage is TRBJ1-1; D unresolved. The CDR3 length is 14 residues. Germline V lookup: CDR1 SGHTA, CDR2 FQGTGA. Trimming left V 0 bases short and J 3 bases short, with 8 bases between. Here the CDR3 reads CASSLTGRHTEAFF. CDR3 bases: TGTGCCAGCAGCTTAACAGGGAGGCACACTGAAGCTTTCTTT. Full variable domain (missing parts from reference TRBV7-3 and TRBJ1-1): GAGVSQTPSNKVTEKGKYVELRCDPISGHTALYWYRQSLGQGPEFLIYFQGTGAADDSGLPNDRFFAVRPEGSVSTLKIQRTERGDSAVYLCASSLTGRHTEAFFGQGTRLTVV.

The rearrangement uses TRBV15 and TRBJ2-1; D unclear. Trimming removed 5 bases at V and 5 bases at J, with 13 bases between. Germline-derived CDR1 and CDR2 are LNHNV and YYDKDF (reference sequence). The CDR3 totals 14 residues. CDR3 loop: CATSSNKWDNEQFF. DNA of the CDR3: TGTGCCACCAGCTCTAATAAGTGGGACAATGAGCAGTTCTTC. Full variable domain (missing parts from reference TRBV15 and TRBJ2-1): DAMVIQNPRYQVTQFGKPVTLSCSQTLNHNVMYWYQQKSSQAPKLLFHYYDKDFNNEADTPDNFQSRRPNTSFCFLDIRSPGLGDTAMYLCATSSNKWDNEQFFGPGTRLTVL.

The chain is built from TRBV28 and TRBJ1-1, with a possible D match to TRBD1 (5 bases). V gave up 8 bases and J gave up 6 bases, with 16 bases separating them. Germline CDR1 and CDR2: MDHEN and SYDVKM. The CDR3 is 13 residues long. The CDR3 DNA reads TGTGCCAGCGGGTTAGGGGTGTTTTCTGAAGCTTTCTTT. It yields the protein CASGLGVFSEAFF.

CDR3: CASSVSRVATEAFF. The CDR3 region has the DNA TGTGCCAGCAGCGTATCCAGGGTCGCCACTGAAGCTTTCTTT. The V call is TRBV9, the J call TRBJ1-1, with TRBD1 as a possible D gene (5 bases). This CDR3 contains 14 residues. V gave up 1 base and J gave up 4 bases, with 11 bases separating them. Germline V gene sequence: CDR1 SGDLS, CDR2 YYNGEE.